This T cell receptor (beta chain) derives from a study of T cells in Graves' hyperthyroidism and ophthalmopathy. The ends were cut back, 2 bases at V and 0 bases at J, with 10 bases in the middle. The CDR3 runs 15 residues. Germline CDR1 MNHEY, CDR2 SVGEGT. This clonotype was counted at least ten times. What was amplified from RNA transcripts were TCR beta CDR3 regions. Researchers ran a first-round RT-PCR on the TCR CDR3 using the HTBI primer set. TCRdb reanalysed the multiplex PCR reads using MiXCR and keeps one entry per CDR3 protein. The sample includes fewer than 550,000 distinct CDR3 sequences, 15% to 18% seen only once; the top ten take roughly 13%.

The sequenced sample was blood. The chain carries TRBV6-2 or TRBV6-3 and TRBJ1-1, with a possible D match to TRBD1 (5 bases). The clonotype originates from a woman aged 18-35 years with Graves' hyperthyroidism. CDR3 DNA sequence: TGTGCCAGCAGTTACCCGGGACGATTGAACACTGAAGCTTTCTTT. It encodes CASSYPGRLNTEAFF.